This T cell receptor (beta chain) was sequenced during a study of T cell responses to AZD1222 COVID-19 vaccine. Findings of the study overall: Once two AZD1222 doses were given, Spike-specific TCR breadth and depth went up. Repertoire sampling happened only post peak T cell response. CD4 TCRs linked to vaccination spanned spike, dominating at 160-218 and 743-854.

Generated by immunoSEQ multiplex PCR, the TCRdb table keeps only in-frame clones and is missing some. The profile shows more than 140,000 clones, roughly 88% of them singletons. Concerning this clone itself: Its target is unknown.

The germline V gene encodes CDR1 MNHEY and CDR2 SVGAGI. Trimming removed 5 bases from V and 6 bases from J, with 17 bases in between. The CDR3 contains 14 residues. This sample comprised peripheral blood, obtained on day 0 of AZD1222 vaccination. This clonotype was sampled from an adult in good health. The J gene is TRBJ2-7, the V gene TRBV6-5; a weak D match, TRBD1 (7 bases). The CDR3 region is CASSRPDRRGEQYF. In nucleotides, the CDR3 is TGTGCCAGCAGTAGACCGGACAGGCGGGGCGAGCAGTACTTC.